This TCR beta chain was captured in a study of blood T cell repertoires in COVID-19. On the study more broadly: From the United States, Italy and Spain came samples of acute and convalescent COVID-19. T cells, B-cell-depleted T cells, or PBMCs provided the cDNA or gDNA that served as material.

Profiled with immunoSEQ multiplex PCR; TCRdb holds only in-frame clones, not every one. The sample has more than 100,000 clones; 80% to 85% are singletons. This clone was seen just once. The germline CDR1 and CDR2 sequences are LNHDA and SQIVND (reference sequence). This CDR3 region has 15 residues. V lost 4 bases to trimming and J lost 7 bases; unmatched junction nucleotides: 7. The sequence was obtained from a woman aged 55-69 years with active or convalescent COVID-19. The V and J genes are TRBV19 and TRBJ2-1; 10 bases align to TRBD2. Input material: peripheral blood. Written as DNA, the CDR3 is TGTGCCAGTAGTAGCTCCGGGACTAGCGTTAATGAGCAGTTCTTC. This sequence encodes CASSSSGTSVNEQFF.